The source of this T cell receptor beta chain is a study of radiotherapy plus CTLA-4 blockade in lung cancer. With respect to this clone: Its antigen is not identified.

Participants had chemo-refractory metastatic non-small-cell lung cancer and were treated with focal radiation plus ipilimumab CTLA-4 blockade. V was clipped by 11 bases and J by 4 bases, with 18 bases between them. The CDR3 loop spans 14 amino acids. Per the germline V gene, CDR1 is ENHRY and CDR2 is SYGVKD. Assay used: immunoSEQ multiplex PCR; TCRdb lists only in-frame clones, some missing. The profile shows around 15,000 clones, around 70% of them singletons. Study observations and caveats: Early clonal dynamics of blood T cells, together with interferon-beta, were reported as the best response predictor.

The sample in question was peripheral blood, obtained from a patient treated with radiotherapy plus ipilimumab. The chain joins TRBV10-3 to TRBJ1-3; a possible D gene is TRBD1 (5 bases). The sequence derives from a human donor with non-small cell lung cancer whose response to radiotherapy plus ipilimumab could not be evaluated. Here the CDR3 DNA reads TGTGCCTCCACCCAGGGTGTAACAGGAAACACCATATATTTT. It specifies CASTQGVTGNTIYF.